The 15 T cell receptor beta chains in this list originate from one sample, sequenced in a study of shared clonotypes between healthy human individuals. TCRdb's copy holds only in-frame clones and misses some; the assay was immunoSEQ multiplex PCR. Of 2,500,000 or so clones listed, 92% were seen once; the top ten hold around 0.38%. Sequences were obtained from naive CD4+ T cells from PBMCs. Subset described: CD45RA+ positively selected. The receptor source for this set is a young man in good health. Some clones in this sample may be carry-over from other donors' samples.

The chain carries TRBV27 and TRBJ2-3; TRBD2 matches at 12 bases. Trimming removed 5 bases from V and 2 bases from J; junction bases left unmatched: 23. The CDR3 runs to 22 residues. Germline V lookup: CDR1 MNHEY, CDR2 SMNVEV (reference sequence). The CDR3 loop reads CASSLGLYKGLAGGPDTDTQYF. DNA for the CDR3: TGTGCCAGCAGTCTAGGTCTCTACAAGGGGCTAGCGGGAGGGCCGGACACAGATACGCAGTATTTT.

The J gene is TRBJ2-7, the V gene TRBV2; D may match TRBD1 or TRBD2 (5 bases each). The germline V gene has CDR1 SNHLY and CDR2 FYNNEI. The length of the CDR3 is 14 residues. Trimming cost V 7 bases and J 2 bases, with 15 bases left between them. As DNA, the CDR3 is TGTGCCAGCAAGGATCGGGGCAAGACCTACGAGCAGTACTTC. It translates to CASKDRGKTYEQYF.

On this clone itself: The junction differs from germline at one of its ends, possibly a read error. V is TRBV28 and J is TRBJ1-3, with D unresolved. CDR1 MDHEN and CDR2 SYDVKM come from the germline V gene. This CDR3 is 14 amino acids long. The CDR3 DNA follows: TGTGCCACCGCCGACCGACTCTCTGGAAACACCATGTATTTT. Translated: CATADRLSGNTMYF.

In the case of this clone: The same CDR3 also results from other DNA sequences found in this sample. The J gene is TRBJ2-3, the V gene TRBV11-3; either TRBD1 or TRBD2 may supply D (5 bases each). Germline V CDR1 and CDR2: SGHNT, YENEEA. V was shortened by 1 base and J by 3 bases, with 5 bases between the two germline ends. The CDR3 runs 13 residues. The CDR3 region is CASSLGGTDTQYF. In DNA form, the CDR3 reads TGTGCCAGCAGCTTAGGGGGGACAGATACGCAGTATTTT.

This clone has just one count. The chain has TRBV19 and TRBJ1-5, with D possibly being TRBD1 (5 bases). This CDR3 has 12 residues. Trimming pared 4 bases from V and 10 bases from J, leaving 11 bases between. CDR1 and CDR2 (germline): LNHDA, SQIVND (reference sequence). The CDR3 DNA reads TGTGCCAGTAGTACCCGGGACGGTCCCCAGCATTTT. This gives the protein CASSTRDGPQHF.

The genes are TRBV18 and TRBJ1-1, with D possibly TRBD1 on 5 matching bases. The CDR3 runs 14 residues. The germline gives CDR1 KGHSH, CDR2 LQKENI. Trimming took off 2 bases at V and 1 base at J, with 8 bases between the two ends. The CDR3 spells CASSPNGQNTEAFF. CDR3 nucleotide sequence: TGTGCCAGCTCACCAAACGGACAGAACACTGAAGCTTTCTTT.

This clone has a single count. This chain uses TRBV5-4 with TRBJ2-3; 9 bases match TRBD2. There are 16 residues in the CDR3. J lost 7 bases, V lost 0 bases, and 9 bases had no gene match. Germline values: CDR1 SGHNT, CDR2 YYREEE (reference sequence). The CDR3 DNA is TGTGCCAGCAGCTTGGAGGGTAGCGGGAGACGAAATACGCAGTATTTT. It codes for CASSLEGSGRRNTQYF.

The genes are TRBV18 and TRBJ2-7, with D possibly being TRBD2 (7 bases). The germline CDR1 and CDR2 sequences are KGHSH and LQKENI. V dropped 2 bases and J dropped 2 bases, with 10 bases sitting between them. CDR3 size: 14 residues. CDR3 protein: CASSPRGGAYEQYF. DNA of the CDR3: TGTGCCAGCTCACCAAGGGGGGGGGCCTACGAGCAGTACTTC.

This chain links TRBV4-1 with TRBJ1-1; D remains ambiguous. The CDR3 length is 15 residues. Trimming cost V 4 bases and J 1 base, with 13 bases left between them. Per germline, CDR1 MGHRA and CDR2 YSYEKL. Here the CDR3 reads CASSPSGLGNTEAFF. In DNA form, the CDR3 reads TGCGCCAGCAGCCCCTCAGGTCTTGGGAACACTGAAGCTTTCTTT.

This clone was observed a handful of times. V gene TRBV5-1 combines with J gene TRBJ1-1, with D possibly being TRBD1 (6 bases). From germline, CDR1 is SGHRS and CDR2 YFSETQ. The CDR3 is 16 amino acids. With 4 bases removed from V and 1 base from J, the gap between germline ends came to 17 bases. CDR3 loop: CASSLIVQGGNTEAFF. The CDR3 region has the DNA TGCGCCAGCAGCCTCATAGTACAGGGCGGGAACACTGAAGCTTTCTTT.

For this clone: Other DNA sequences from this sample encode an identical CDR3 as well. The chain combines TRBV5-1 with TRBJ2-1; TRBD2 agrees at 7 bases. The length of the CDR3 is 14 residues. J gave up 6 bases and V 0 bases, and 3 bases lay outside the gene matches. Germline assignment: CDR1 SGHRS and CDR2 YFSETQ. The CDR3 DNA is TGCGCCAGCAGCTTGGGCGGGAGCGGCAATGAGCAGTTCTTC. Translated, it gives CASSLGGSGNEQFF. Complete variable domain (other parts from reference TRBV5-1 and TRBJ2-1): KAGVTQTPRYLIKTRGQQVTLSCSPISGHRSVSWYQQTPGQGLQFLFEYFSETQRNKGNFPGRFSGRQFSNSRSEMNVSTLELGDSALYLCASSLGGSGNEQFFGPGTRLTVL.

This rearrangement joins TRBV11-2 to TRBJ2-6; D is possibly TRBD1 (5 bases). Trimming took off 5 bases at V and 2 bases at J, with 13 bases between the two ends. This CDR3 region has 16 residues. Germline CDR1 and CDR2: SGHAT and FQNNGV. CDR3 protein: CASSKYAGTGANVLTF. DNA of the CDR3: TGTGCCAGCAGCAAATACGCAGGGACTGGGGCCAACGTCCTGACTTTC.

The rearrangement links TRBV6-1 to TRBJ2-5, with D possibly being TRBD2 (5 bases). Germline V gene data show CDR1 as MNHNS and CDR2 as SASEGT. Trimming shortened V by 4 bases and J by 2 bases, and 11 bases separated the two germline ends. The CDR3 sequence is 14 residues long. CDR3 amino acids: CASSGYGEQETQYF. In DNA form, the CDR3 reads TGTGCCAGCAGTGGTTATGGGGAGCAAGAGACCCAGTACTTC.

The chain has TRBV6-6 and TRBJ2-6; 7 bases are shared with TRBD1. This CDR3 is 14 amino acids long. V gave up 7 bases and J gave up 0 bases; unmatched junction bases: 0. The germline gives CDR1 MNHNY, CDR2 SVGAGI (reference sequence). CDR3 in amino acids: CASTGGSGANVLTF. The CDR3 coding sequence is TGTGCCAGCACAGGGGGCTCTGGGGCCAACGTCCTGACTTTC.

The J gene is TRBJ2-5, the V gene TRBV5-7; TRBD2 agrees at 12 bases. TRBV5-7 is classed as an ORF, of uncertain function. CDR3 length equals 16 residues. V lost 4 bases, J lost 2 bases, and 6 bases stayed unmatched. The CDR3 bases are TGTGCCAGCAGCGGAACCGGGACTAGCGGGCAAGAGACCCAGTACTTC. It translates to CASSGTGTSGQETQYF.